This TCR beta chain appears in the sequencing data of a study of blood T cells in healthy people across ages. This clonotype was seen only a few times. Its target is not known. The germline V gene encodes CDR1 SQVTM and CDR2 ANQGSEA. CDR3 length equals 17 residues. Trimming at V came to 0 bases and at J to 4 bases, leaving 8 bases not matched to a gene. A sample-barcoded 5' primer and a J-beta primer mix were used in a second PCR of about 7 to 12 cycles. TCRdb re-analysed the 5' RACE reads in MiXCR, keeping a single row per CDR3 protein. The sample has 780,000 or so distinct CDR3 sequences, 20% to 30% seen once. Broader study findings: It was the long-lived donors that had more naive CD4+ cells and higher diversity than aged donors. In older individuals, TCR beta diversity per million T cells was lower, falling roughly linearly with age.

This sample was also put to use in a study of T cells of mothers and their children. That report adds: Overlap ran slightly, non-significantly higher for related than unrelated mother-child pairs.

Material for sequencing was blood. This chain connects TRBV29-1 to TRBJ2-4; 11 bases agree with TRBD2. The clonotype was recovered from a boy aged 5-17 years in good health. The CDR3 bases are TGCAGCGTTGAAGATCCGGGGACTAGCGGCACAAAAAACATTCAGTACTTC. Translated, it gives CSVEDPGTSGTKNIQYF.